What follows is one T cell receptor (beta chain) and its context. This table comes from immunoSEQ multiplex PCR, and its TCRdb copy is limited to in-frame clones, with some not included. The profile shows about 55,000 clones, over 75% of them singletons. Looked up from germline, CDR1 is SGHDT and CDR2 is YYEEEE. This CDR3 is built from 15 residues. Deletions cut 1 base from V and 0 bases from J, with 11 bases between. This record comes from a study of control samples from healthy donors and cancer patients. This receptor was taken from a man in his fifties or sixties in good health. The chain has TRBV5-6 and TRBJ2-7; no clear D gene. The sequenced material came from blood. The CDR3 DNA sequence: TGTGCCAGCAGCTTGTCGGCCGGACCCTCCTACGAGCAGTACTTC. Translated: CASSLSAGPSYEQYF.